The next 11 T cell receptor beta chains were all read from a single sample in a study of blood T cell repertoires in COVID-19. Clones were sequenced by immunoSEQ multiplex PCR, and TCRdb holds only the in-frame ones, with some missing. The sample shows 150,000 or so clones, about 86% of them seen only once. The sequenced material came from peripheral blood. These receptors were obtained from a man aged 50 to 59 with active or convalescent COVID-19.

The V gene is TRBV27, the J gene TRBJ1-3, with D perhaps TRBD1 (5 bases). Per germline, CDR1 MNHEY and CDR2 SMNVEV (reference sequence). V lost 7 bases and J lost 2, with 18 bases in between. The CDR3 totals 16 residues. The CDR3 is CASTNLKDSPGNTIYF. CDR3 in DNA: TGTGCCAGCACCAACCTAAAAGACAGTCCTGGAAACACCATATATTTT.

The chain has TRBV5-1 and TRBJ2-5; perhaps TRBD2 as D (6 bases). CDR3 length equals 13 residues. Germline V gene sequence: CDR1 SGHRS, CDR2 YFSETQ. The ends were cut back, 5 bases at V and 7 bases at J, with 15 bases in the middle. The CDR3 nucleotides read TGCGCCAGCAGTCAGGGAGGTCTGGGGACCCAGTACTTC. This translates into CASSQGGLGTQYF.

This sequence joins TRBV29-1 and TRBJ2-7; TRBD1 might be the D (6 bases). Germline V CDR1 and CDR2: SQVTM, ANQGSEA. Trimming left V 5 bases short and J 1 base short, with 12 bases between. CDR3 size: 13 residues. DNA of the CDR3: TGCAGCGTTCGGACAGTCATATCCTACGAGCAGTACTTC. Protein product: CSVRTVISYEQYF.

This rearrangement joins TRBV25-1 to TRBJ1-1, with TRBD1 identical over 7 bases. Germline V gene data show CDR1 as MGHDK and CDR2 as SYGVNS. V gave up 4 bases and J gave up 4 bases; unmatched junction bases: 6. The CDR3 is 14 amino acids. The CDR3, as DNA: TGTGCCAGCAGTGTCCTAGCAGGGGGCACTGAAGCTTTCTTT. Translated: CASSVLAGGTEAFF.

This chain joins TRBV24-1 and TRBJ1-2, with D uncertain. V was pared by 0 bases and J by 9 bases, with 7 bases between. Per germline, CDR1 KGHDR and CDR2 SFDVKD. This CDR3 is 12 amino acids long. CDR3 in amino acids: CATSDLAGSYTF. The CDR3 DNA follows: TGTGCCACCAGTGATTTGGCAGGAAGCTACACCTTC.

The chain combines TRBV7-2 with TRBJ2-4; 7 nucleotides agree with TRBD1. The CDR3 loop spans 13 amino acids. V lost 5 bases and J lost 7; bases outside the gene matches: 5. Germline values: CDR1 SGHTA, CDR2 FQGNSA. For the CDR3, the DNA is TGTGCCAGCAGCCCTGACAGGGAGAACATTCAGTACTTC. It encodes CASSPDRENIQYF. The full variable domain, completed using reference TRBV7-2 and TRBJ2-4, is GAGVSQSPSNKVTEKGKDVELRCDPISGHTALYWYRQSLGQGLEFLIYFQGNSAPDKSGLPSDRFSAERTGGSVSTLTIQRTQQEDSAVYLCASSPDRENIQYFGAGTRLSVL.

This clone was counted a single time. This chain connects TRBV5-1 to TRBJ1-2; no clear D. The CDR3 extends over 15 amino acids. CDR1 and CDR2 from the germline V gene are SGHRS and YFSETQ. V gave up 4 bases and J gave up 4 bases, with 17 bases separating them. Here the CDR3 DNA reads TGCGCCAGCAGCCTATCCTTGGGAGAAGGCTATGGCTACACCTTC. Protein: CASSLSLGEGYGYTF.

The chain recombines TRBV19 with TRBJ2-2; TRBD1 matches 12 bases. Germline loops: CDR1 LNHDA, CDR2 SQIVND (reference sequence). The trim removed 3 bases at V and 7 bases at J, leaving 15 bases unmatched. The CDR3 has 19 amino acids. The CDR3 loop reads CASSMSGTGGVTSIGELFF. The CDR3 DNA sequence: TGTGCCAGTAGTATGTCCGGGACAGGGGGCGTGACATCCATCGGGGAGCTGTTTTTT.

The genes are TRBV25-1 and TRBJ1-2; 7 nucleotides match TRBD1. The J segment lost 4 bases and the V segment lost 2 bases, leaving 4 bases of the junction unmatched. In germline, CDR1 is MGHDK, CDR2 SYGVNS. The CDR3 is 14 residues long. CDR3 loop: CASSERGLSYGYTF. The CDR3 bases are TGTGCCAGCAGTGAAAGGGGGCTATCCTATGGCTACACCTTC.

This chain uses TRBV6-5 with TRBJ1-2; D is possibly TRBD1 (5 bases). V was clipped by 3 bases and J by 5 bases, with 10 bases between them. The germline gives CDR1 MNHEY, CDR2 SVGAGI. The CDR3 is made up of 13 amino acids. CDR3 sequence: CASSYRQGYGYTF. CDR3 sequence (DNA): TGTGCCAGCAGTTATAGGCAGGGATATGGCTACACCTTC.

V gene TRBV11-1 combines with J gene TRBJ1-4; D might be TRBD1 (6 bases). V shed 5 bases and J shed 2 bases, with 15 bases lying between them. Germline V gene lookup returns CDR1 SGHAT and CDR2 FQDESV (reference sequence). The length of the CDR3 is 16 residues. CDR3: CASSPNGGHTNEKLFF. The CDR3 nucleotides read TGTGCCAGCAGCCCTAATGGGGGCCACACTAATGAAAAACTGTTTTTT. The complete variable domain, with remaining parts taken from reference TRBV11-1 and TRBJ1-4, reads EAEVAQSPRYKITEKSQAVAFWCDPISGHATLYWYRQILGQGPELLVQFQDESVVDDSQLPKDRFSAERLKGVDSTLKIQPAELGDSAMYLCASSPNGGHTNEKLFFGSGTQLSVL.